One sample yielded the 18 T cell receptor beta chains listed below, sequenced in a study of blood T cell repertoires in COVID-19. Using immunoSEQ multiplex PCR, the repertoire was profiled, and TCRdb retains in-frame clones only, with some absent. The sample includes around 29,000 clones, around 74% of them seen just once. The sequencing input was peripheral blood. Receptors were obtained from a woman between 65 and 79 years old with active or convalescent COVID-19.

This clone showed up just once. The chain has TRBV11-2 and TRBJ2-1, with 9 bases that match TRBD2. J lost 6 bases, V lost 5 bases, and 14 bases had no gene match. CDR1 and CDR2 from the germline V gene are SGHAT and FQNNGV. This CDR3 region has 17 residues. The CDR3 DNA sequence: TGTGCCAGCAGCCGTCGAGCGGCGGGAGGGGAATCCAATGAGCAGTTCTTC. Its translation: CASSRRAAGGESNEQFF.

The CDR3: CASRPLIEGQGAGYTF. In DNA, the CDR3 is TGTGCCAGTAGACCATTAATAGAGGGACAGGGGGCCGGCTACACCTTC. The chain couples TRBV19 to TRBJ1-2, with TRBD1 matching 12 bases. The J segment lost 8 bases and the V segment lost 6 bases, leaving 13 bases of the junction unmatched. The germline gives CDR1 LNHDA, CDR2 SQIVND (reference sequence). The CDR3 loop spans 16 amino acids.

CDR3 DNA: TGTGCCAGCAGCTTGGGGACAGGGCGTGCTTCACCCCTCCACTTT. Translated: CASSLGTGRASPLHF. The rearrangement joins TRBV5-6 to TRBJ1-6; 8 nucleotides align to TRBD1. V trimming: 0 bases; J trimming: 9 bases; junction bases outside the gene matches: 5. The CDR3 runs to 15 residues. Germline CDR1 is SGHDT and CDR2 is YYEEEE.

The genes are TRBV5-1 and TRBJ2-5, with D perhaps TRBD1 (5 bases). V was clipped by 1 base and J by 0 bases, with 10 bases between them. From germline, CDR1 is SGHRS and CDR2 YFSETQ. This CDR3 is built from 15 residues. CDR3 sequence: CASSLNIQDQETQYF. The CDR3 nucleotides are TGCGCCAGCAGCTTGAATATACAGGACCAAGAGACCCAGTACTTC.

DNA of the CDR3: TGTGCCAGCAAAGCGGACAGGGGAAACACTGAAGCTTTCTTT. Translated, it gives CASKADRGNTEAFF. The chain combines TRBV2 with TRBJ1-1; 9 bases are shared with TRBD1. Germline lookup yields CDR1 SNHLY and CDR2 FYNNEI. The CDR3 is made up of 14 amino acids. The V gene end was trimmed by 7 bases and the J gene end by 2 bases; junction bases not matched to a gene: 5.

The J gene is TRBJ1-5, the V gene TRBV5-6; TRBD1 matches 7 bases. CDR1 SGHDT and CDR2 YYEEEE come from the germline V gene. After removal of 5 bases from V and 0 bases from J, the junction contained 8 bases not matched to a gene. This CDR3 has 16 amino acids. This CDR3 reads CASRVQGPYSNQPQHF. The CDR3, as DNA: TGTGCCAGCAGAGTACAGGGGCCGTATAGCAATCAGCCCCAGCATTTT.

This clone was picked up a small number of times. The chain combines TRBV2 with TRBJ2-1, with 7 bases matching TRBD2. The CDR3 contains 16 residues. Trimming removed 6 bases from V and 4 bases from J; junction bases left unmatched: 12. The germline V gene encodes CDR1 SNHLY and CDR2 FYNNEI. The CDR3 region has the DNA TGTGCCAGCAGGGAACTAGCGCTAGATCTATACAATGAGCAGTTCTTC. It specifies CASRELALDLYNEQFF.

There are a few counts of this clone. The CDR3, as DNA: TGCGCCAGCAGCTCGCTAGCGGTACCGAGCGAGCAGTACTTC. As protein: CASSSLAVPSEQYF. J is TRBJ2-7 and V is TRBV5-1; 7 bases are a match to TRBD2. Per the germline V gene, CDR1 is SGHRS and CDR2 is YFSETQ. V lost 3 bases, J lost 6 bases, and 9 bases stayed unmatched. CDR3 size: 14 residues.

The table lists this clone with a count of one. The chain is built from TRBV5-4 and TRBJ2-4, with a tentative D call TRBD2 (6 bases). The V and J ends lost 1 base and 4 bases respectively, with 12 bases between them. The CDR3 loop spans 15 amino acids. CDR1 and CDR2 (germline): SGHNT, YYREEE (reference sequence). The CDR3 bases are TGTGCCAGCAGCTTGCTGCGGGAAGGGAAAAACATTCAGTACTTC. Protein sequence: CASSLLREGKNIQYF.

This clone was found a few times. This chain connects TRBV3-1 (or the pseudogene TRBV3-2) to TRBJ2-7; TRBD2 aligns across 13 bases. CDR1 is LGHDT and CDR2 is YNNKEL in the germline V gene (reference sequence). The ends lost 1 base at V and 4 bases at J; junction bases unmatched: 4. This CDR3 is 16 amino acids long. The CDR3 nucleotides read TGTGCCAGCAGCCAAGCTCGGACTAGCGGGAGTTACGAGCAGTACTTC. This sequence encodes CASSQARTSGSYEQYF.

The J gene is TRBJ1-2, the V gene TRBV27; 8 nucleotides agree with TRBD1. The CDR3 runs 15 residues. CDR1 is MNHEY and CDR2 is SMNVEV in the germline V gene (reference sequence). V lost 4 bases, J lost 3 bases, and 7 bases stayed unmatched. The CDR3 spells CASSSRTGWDYGYTF. Written as DNA, the CDR3 is TGTGCCAGCAGTTCCAGGACAGGGTGGGACTATGGCTACACCTTC.

This chain uses TRBV15 with TRBJ2-1; TRBD1 matches at 11 bases. Germline trimming cut 6 bases from V and 8 bases from J; bases unmatched to any gene: 6. The CDR3 has 14 residues. Germline-derived CDR1 and CDR2 are LNHNV and YYDKDF (reference sequence). The CDR3 coding sequence is TGTGCCACCAGATCGGACAGGGGGCGGGATGAGCAGTTCTTC. Its translation: CATRSDRGRDEQFF.

The chain joins TRBV7-9 to TRBJ2-7; possible D gene TRBD1, 6 bases. Germline V gene sequence: CDR1 SEHNR, CDR2 FQNEAQ (reference sequence). The CDR3 is 13 residues long. Trimming shortened V by 4 bases and J by 3 bases, and 10 bases separated the two germline ends. The DNA of the CDR3 is TGTGCCAGCAGCTCGGACAGCGACTACGAGCAGTACTTC. Its protein is CASSSDSDYEQYF.

The count of this clone is one. The chain has TRBV10-1 and TRBJ2-3; TRBD2 matches at 8 bases. From germline, CDR1 is WNHNN and CDR2 SYGVQD (reference sequence). The length of the CDR3 is 16 residues. Trimming removed 0 bases from V and 4 bases from J; junction bases left unmatched: 6. The CDR3 sequence: CASSESRAGAPDTQYF. The CDR3 DNA reads as TGCGCCAGCAGTGAGTCGAGAGCGGGAGCCCCAGATACGCAGTATTTT.

This clone was found a few times. The chain recombines TRBV7-6 with TRBJ1-4; perhaps TRBD1 as D (6 bases). V was clipped by 5 bases and J by 7 bases, with 14 bases between them. The CDR3 runs to 14 residues. Germline V lookup: CDR1 SGHVS, CDR2 FNYEAQ. This CDR3 reads CASSRDTVGEKLFF. The CDR3 DNA reads as TGTGCCAGCAGCCGGGACACCGTGGGTGAAAAACTGTTTTTT.

Only a few counts were recorded for this clone. The chain employs TRBV5-5 and TRBJ1-2; D is uncertain. Germline loops: CDR1 SGHKS, CDR2 YYEKEE (reference sequence). Trimming shortened V by 2 bases and J by 2 bases, and 7 bases separated the two germline ends. The CDR3 extends over 13 amino acids. The CDR3 DNA sequence: TGTGCCAGCAGCTTATCTCAGAACTATGGCTACACCTTC. This gives the protein CASSLSQNYGYTF.

This clone appeared a single time. The chain uses TRBV7-8 and TRBJ1-2; D possibly corresponds to TRBD1 (6 bases). The CDR3 spans 13 residues. Looked up from germline, CDR1 is SGHVS and CDR2 is FQNEAQ. Trimming removed 5 bases from V and 4 bases from J, with 11 bases in between. Written as DNA, the CDR3 is TGTGCCAGCAGCACAGGGTTGGGCTATGGCTACACCTTC. Protein: CASSTGLGYGYTF.

The chain combines TRBV6-2 or TRBV6-3 with TRBJ2-7; 12 bases align to TRBD2. V shed 0 bases, J shed 5 bases, and the junction held 5 bases outside the gene matches. Germline V gene lookup returns CDR1 MNHEY and CDR2 SVGEGT. The CDR3 sequence is 16 residues long. The CDR3 bases are TGTGCCAGCAGTTACTCGACTAGCGGGAGTACCAACGAGCAGTACTTC. Its protein product is CASSYSTSGSTNEQYF.